These 17 T cell receptor beta chains were all obtained from the same sample, sequenced in a study of OX40 agonist ivuxolimab in advanced cancers. Repertoires were generated with immunoSEQ multiplex PCR, while TCRdb's copy carries only in-frame clones and drops some. The table has approximately 74,000 clones, roughly 91% seen once; the top ten hold around 0.29%. The material was CD4+ or CD8+ T cells sorted from blood, obtained in a trial of the OX40 agonist ivuxolimab. The origin of the receptors is an adult with an advanced solid tumor such as melanoma, head and neck, liver or kidney cancer.

This clone was found a few times. This chain connects TRBV27 to TRBJ2-7; D possibly corresponds to TRBD2 (7 bases). Deletions cut 3 bases from V and 1 base from J, with 19 bases between. The germline V gene has CDR1 MNHEY and CDR2 SMNVEV (reference sequence). This CDR3 has 17 residues. The chain's CDR3 is CASSFIGTGGFSYEQYF. The CDR3 DNA is TGTGCCAGCAGTTTTATAGGGACGGGGGGCTTTTCCTACGAGCAGTACTTC.

The genes are TRBV7-8 and TRBJ1-2; perhaps TRBD1 as D (5 bases). In germline, CDR1 is SGHVS, CDR2 FQNEAQ. The CDR3 covers 15 residues. The V gene lost 3 bases and the J gene lost 4 bases, with 15 bases spanning the gap. CDR3 loop: CASSLFSGGIYGYTF. The CDR3 nucleotides read TGTGCCAGCAGCTTGTTCTCGGGGGGAATCTATGGCTACACCTTC.

The chain links TRBV2 to TRBJ1-2, with D perhaps matching TRBD1 (5 bases). The CDR3 consists of 14 residues. V shed 8 bases and J shed 3 bases, with 16 bases lying between them. Germline V lookup: CDR1 SNHLY, CDR2 FYNNEI. CDR3 sequence reads: CASQPVGGDYGYTF. The CDR3, as DNA: TGTGCCAGCCAACCCGTGGGGGGGGACTATGGCTACACCTTC.

Remarks on this clone: The sample holds other DNA sequences that translate to the same CDR3. The CDR3 nucleotides are TGTGCCAGCAGTGAACCTAGCGGGAGGAACACCGGGGAGCTGTTTTTT. Its translation is CASSEPSGRNTGELFF. The chain has TRBV25-1 and TRBJ2-2; TRBD2 matches at 10 bases. The CDR3 covers 16 residues. CDR1 MGHDK and CDR2 SYGVNS come from the germline V gene. Trimming at V came to 2 bases and at J to 1 base, leaving 1 base not matched to a gene.

With respect to this clone: Other DNA sequences in the same sample also yield this CDR3. V usage is TRBV7-3 and J usage is TRBJ1-2, with 8 nucleotides matching TRBD1. The J segment lost 8 bases and the V segment lost 1 base, leaving 3 bases of the junction unmatched. This CDR3 has 13 amino acids. In germline, CDR1 is SGHTA, CDR2 FQGTGA. The CDR3 region has the DNA TGTGCCAGCAGCTTAAGGACAGGGAACGGCTACACCTTC. Amino acids: CASSLRTGNGYTF.

Written as DNA, the CDR3 is TGTGCCAGCAGCCCCAGGACTAGCGGGGGCCCGCAAGAGACCCAGTACTTC. Encoded protein: CASSPRTSGGPQETQYF. This chain connects TRBV5-4 to TRBJ2-5; 13 bases map to TRBD2. This CDR3 has 17 amino acids. Losses at the gene ends were 4 bases for V and 2 bases for J; bases not matched to a gene: 8. Germline-derived CDR1 and CDR2 are SGHNT and YYREEE (reference sequence).

The chain carries TRBV7-2 and TRBJ1-2; TRBD1 matches at 10 bases. CDR1 SGHTA and CDR2 FQGNSA come from the germline V gene. Losses at the gene ends were 3 bases for V and 3 bases for J; bases not matched to a gene: 4. This CDR3 region has 15 residues. CDR3 DNA: TGTGCCAGCAGCTTTGACAGGGGGCGCGACTATGGCTACACCTTC. Protein: CASSFDRGRDYGYTF. Full variable domain (missing parts from reference TRBV7-2 and TRBJ1-2): GAGVSQSPSNKVTEKGKDVELRCDPISGHTALYWYRQSLGQGLEFLIYFQGNSAPDKSGLPSDRFSAERTGGSVSTLTIQRTQQEDSAVYLCASSFDRGRDYGYTFGSGTRLTVV.

V gene TRBV19 combines with J gene TRBJ1-4; 9 bases map to TRBD1. V shed 4 bases, J shed 5 bases, and the junction held 8 bases outside the gene matches. The CDR3 sequence is 16 residues long. Germline CDR1 reads LNHDA; CDR2 reads SQIVND (reference sequence). CDR3 nucleotide sequence: TGTGCCAGTAGTAGTCGCGACAGGGGGATAAATGAAAAACTGTTTTTT. Its protein is CASSSRDRGINEKLFF.

The gene calls are TRBV5-1 and TRBJ2-7, with a tentative D call TRBD2 (6 bases). Trimming took off 2 bases at V and 0 bases at J, with 9 bases between the two ends. CDR3 size: 14 residues. The germline CDR1 and CDR2 sequences are SGHRS and YFSETQ. CDR3 residues: CASSFGGASYEQYF. The CDR3 DNA reads as TGCGCCAGCAGCTTTGGCGGGGCCTCCTACGAGCAGTACTTC.

The chain is built from TRBV7-2 and TRBJ2-7; TRBD1 aligns across 8 bases. CDR1 is SGHTA and CDR2 is FQGNSA in the germline V gene. This CDR3 is built from 15 residues. Losses at the gene ends were 1 base for V and 4 bases for J; bases not matched to a gene: 6. Here the CDR3 DNA reads TGTGCCAGCAGCTTAGGGACAGGGACGCAATACGAGCAGTACTTC. It specifies CASSLGTGTQYEQYF.

This rearrangement joins TRBV5-1 to TRBJ2-2; unclear D gene. The CDR3 loop spans 13 amino acids. V lost 3 bases and J 6 bases, leaving 9 bases between the germline ends. Germline values: CDR1 SGHRS, CDR2 YFSETQ. This CDR3 reads CASSSDPSGELFF. DNA for the CDR3: TGCGCCAGCAGCTCTGACCCGTCCGGGGAGCTGTTTTTT. Supplemented by reference TRBV5-1 and TRBJ2-2, the full variable domain reads KAGVTQTPRYLIKTRGQQVTLSCSPISGHRSVSWYQQTPGQGLQFLFEYFSETQRNKGNFPGRFSGRQFSNSRSEMNVSTLELGDSALYLCASSSDPSGELFFGEGSRLTVL.

CDR3 sequence: CASSLTAETYEQYF. As DNA, the CDR3 is TGTGCCAGCAGTTTAACGGCGGAGACCTACGAGCAGTACTTC. The chain employs TRBV28 and TRBJ2-7, with unresolved D. With 2 bases removed from V and 2 bases from J, the gap between germline ends came to 10 bases. The germline CDR1 and CDR2 sequences are MDHEN and SYDVKM. The CDR3 is 14 amino acids.

This chain connects TRBV2 to TRBJ1-1; 7 bases are shared with TRBD1. This CDR3 has 15 amino acids. V was pared by 4 bases and J by 3 bases, with 8 bases of the junction left unmatched. Germline lookup yields CDR1 SNHLY and CDR2 FYNNEI. For the CDR3, the DNA is TGTGCCAGCAGTGCCGAGGGGGCTCCTGACACTGAAGCTTTCTTT. Encoded protein: CASSAEGAPDTEAFF. Drawing the rest from reference TRBV2 and TRBJ1-1, the complete variable domain is EPEVTQTPSHQVTQMGQEVILRCVPISNHLYFYWYRQILGQKVEFLVSFYNNEISEKSEIFDDQFSVERPDGSNFTLKIRSTKLEDSAMYFCASSAEGAPDTEAFFGQGTRLTVV.

This clone was found once. The CDR3 loop reads CASSPLRGSTYEQYF. CDR3 coding DNA: TGCGCCAGCAGCCCTCTGCGGGGGAGCACCTACGAGCAGTACTTC. The chain links TRBV5-1 to TRBJ2-7, with 7 bases lining up with TRBD2. This CDR3 is 15 amino acids long. Germline trimming cut 4 bases from V and 2 bases from J; bases unmatched to any gene: 9. CDR1 and CDR2 (germline): SGHRS, YFSETQ.

This chain links TRBV15 with TRBJ2-7, with 7 bases aligning to TRBD1. There are 15 residues in the CDR3. Germline loops: CDR1 LNHNV, CDR2 YYDKDF (reference sequence). Trimming cost V 0 bases and J 4 bases; bases outside gene matches: 6. CDR3 region: CATSRDDRVAYEQYF. The CDR3 coding sequence is TGTGCCACCAGCAGAGATGACAGGGTTGCTTACGAGCAGTACTTC.

This chain uses TRBV18 with TRBJ2-5, with a weak D call TRBD2 (6 bases). CDR1 is KGHSH, CDR2 LQKENI, per germline. Between the trimmed V and J ends, which lost 3 bases and 1 base, there was a span of 9 bases. The CDR3 totals 14 residues. CDR3 protein: CASSPSSVQETQYF. The CDR3, as DNA: TGTGCCAGCTCACCTTCTAGCGTCCAAGAGACCCAGTACTTC.

V and J are TRBV28 and TRBJ1-1; D unresolved. From germline, CDR1 is MDHEN and CDR2 SYDVKM. V was trimmed by 5 bases and J by 4 bases, leaving 14 bases between them. The CDR3 is 14 residues long. The CDR3 spells CASSVQVVPTEAFF. CDR3 sequence (DNA): TGTGCCAGCAGTGTCCAAGTCGTTCCCACTGAAGCTTTCTTT.